These 26 T cell receptor beta chains came from one sample sequenced in a study of blood T cells in healthy people across ages. With a J-beta primer mix and a sample-barcoded 5' primer, a second PCR ran roughly 7 to 11 cycles. Each CDR3 protein gets one entry after TCRdb re-called the 5' RACE reads with MiXCR. The table shows approximately 1.5 million distinct CDR3 sequences, with 42% occurring only once. The sequenced sample consisted of blood. These TCRs come from a woman under 30 in good health.

The CDR3 region is CAISPAGNPDTQYF. The CDR3 DNA reads TGTGCCATCAGTCCCGCGGGGAATCCAGATACGCAGTATTTT. V and J are TRBV10-3 and TRBJ2-3; weak D call: TRBD2 (6 bases). This CDR3 contains 14 residues. Trimming cost V 5 bases and J 4 bases, with 13 bases left between them. Germline V gene lookup returns CDR1 ENHRY and CDR2 SYGVKD.

This clonotype turned up a few times. The chain is built from TRBV7-9 and TRBJ2-6, with TRBD1 matching 9 bases. The length of the CDR3 is 17 residues. The germline CDR1 and CDR2 sequences are SEHNR and FQNEAQ (reference sequence). J lost 2 bases, V lost 4 bases, and 6 bases had no gene match. CDR3 residues: CASSSGQGIPGANVLTF. The CDR3 DNA follows: TGTGCCAGCAGCTCGGGACAGGGAATCCCTGGGGCCAACGTCCTGACTTTC.

This clonotype has more than one count but fewer than ten. J is TRBJ2-7 and V is TRBV10-3; maybe TRBD1 (6 bases). CDR3 size: 13 residues. V lost 7 bases, J lost 0 bases, and 10 bases lay in between. Germline V gene sequence: CDR1 ENHRY, CDR2 SYGVKD. In DNA, the CDR3 is TGTGCCATCACAGGGGACCTCTCCTACGAGCAGTACTTC. This sequence encodes CAITGDLSYEQYF.

This clonotype showed up many times. The chain links TRBV7-2 to TRBJ2-3, with D perhaps given as TRBD1 or TRBD2 (5 bases each). This CDR3 has 16 residues. V was shortened by 4 bases and J by 8 bases, with 22 bases between the two germline ends. CDR1 SGHTA and CDR2 FQGNSA come from the germline V gene. CDR3 DNA sequence: TGTGCCAGCAGCTCCGGTGGGCTACGTGGTGGGGGTACGCAGTATTTT. Translating gives CASSSGGLRGGGTQYF.

V is TRBV4-3 and J is TRBJ1-5; TRBD1 might be the D (5 bases). Germline lookup yields CDR1 LGHNA and CDR2 YSLEER. The CDR3 loop spans 15 amino acids. The V end was cut by 4 bases, the J end by 3 bases, with 13 bases between. The CDR3 loop reads CASSPYGGDNQPQHF. In nucleotides, the CDR3 is TGCGCCAGCAGCCCCTATGGAGGGGACAATCAGCCCCAGCATTTT.

This chain links TRBV29-1 with TRBJ1-2, with a possible D match to TRBD1 (5 bases). Germline lookup yields CDR1 SQVTM and CDR2 ANQGSEA. The CDR3 extends over 13 amino acids. Trimming took 6 bases from V and 4 from J, leaving 15 bases between them. This CDR3 reads CSVSERGSYGYTF. The CDR3 coding sequence is TGCAGCGTGTCCGAACGGGGGAGCTATGGCTACACCTTC.

The table lists this clonotype with many counts. The chain employs TRBV4-1 and TRBJ2-3; 12 nucleotides align to TRBD2. This CDR3 comprises 18 residues. Trimming cost V 3 bases and J 9 bases; bases outside gene matches: 16. The germline V gene encodes CDR1 MGHRA and CDR2 YSYEKL. CDR3 residues: CASSQGPLAGGYDATQYF. The CDR3, as DNA: TGCGCCAGCAGCCAGGGCCCACTAGCGGGGGGTTATGACGCCACGCAGTATTTT.

The rearrangement joins TRBV10-3 to TRBJ1-1; weak D call: TRBD1 (5 bases). V was clipped by 2 bases and J by 4 bases, with 11 bases between them. CDR1 is ENHRY, CDR2 SYGVKD, per germline. The CDR3 length is 14 residues. CDR3 loop: CAISESRDGTEAFF. The CDR3 DNA reads as TGTGCCATCAGTGAGAGCAGGGATGGCACTGAAGCTTTCTTT.

This sequence joins TRBV12-3 or TRBV12-4 and TRBJ1-1; TRBD1 matches 7 bases. This CDR3 contains 14 residues. V trimming: 3 bases; J trimming: 4 bases; junction bases outside the gene matches: 5. CDR3: CASSFDRVGTEAFF. Here the CDR3 DNA reads TGTGCCAGCAGTTTTGACAGGGTGGGCACTGAAGCTTTCTTT.

The V gene is TRBV20-1, the J gene TRBJ2-1; 10 bases are a match to TRBD1. CDR3 length: 14 residues. The germline V gene has CDR1 DFQATT and CDR2 SNEGSKA (reference sequence). Unmatched junction bases numbered 7, after V lost 4 bases and J lost 7 bases. The CDR3 loop reads CSAISGTGENEQFF. Written as DNA, the CDR3 is TGCAGTGCTATATCTGGGACAGGGGAGAATGAGCAGTTCTTC.

This clonotype was observed a few times. The chain combines TRBV5-1 with TRBJ1-1; D ambiguous. The CDR3 is 14 residues long. Trimming pared 3 bases from V and 1 base from J, leaving 10 bases between. Germline values: CDR1 SGHRS, CDR2 YFSETQ. CDR3 bases: TGCGCCAGCAGCTGGGGAGGGAGGAACACTGAAGCTTTCTTT. Protein: CASSWGGRNTEAFF.

This clonotype turned up a few times. One end of the junction does not line up with germline, which may come from a read error. V usage is TRBV5-1 and J usage is TRBJ1-2; D unclear. CDR3 size: 13 residues. In germline, CDR1 is SGHRS, CDR2 YFSETQ. The DNA of the CDR3 is TGCGCTAGCAGCTGGGGAGTCAGCTATGGCTACACCTTC. Translated, it gives CASSWGVSYGYTF.

This clonotype turned up a few times. The CDR3 sequence is CASSAHRGARYNEQFF. The CDR3, as DNA: TGTGCCAGCAGTGCCCACAGGGGAGCGAGGTACAATGAGCAGTTCTTC. The chain has TRBV6-1 and TRBJ2-1; 7 nucleotides line up with TRBD1. The V gene end was trimmed by 4 bases and the J gene end by 4 bases; junction bases not matched to a gene: 10. CDR1 and CDR2 (germline): MNHNS, SASEGT. The CDR3 has 16 residues.

The V call is TRBV4-3, the J call TRBJ2-7; D is uncertain. The CDR3 sequence is 15 residues long. The germline V and J ends were trimmed by 0 bases and 3 bases, with 12 bases remaining between them. Germline CDR1 is LGHNA and CDR2 is YSLEER. The DNA for the CDR3 is TGCGCCAGCAGCCAAGATCGTGGGCTAGTCTACGAGCAGTACTTC. Protein product: CASSQDRGLVYEQYF.

The CDR3 here is CASTSGQFSTGELFF. The CDR3 DNA follows: TGTGCCAGCACTTCTGGACAGTTCTCCACCGGGGAGCTGTTTTTT. The genes are TRBV12-3 or TRBV12-4 and TRBJ2-2; possible D gene TRBD1, 6 bases. V dropped 7 bases and J dropped 4 bases, with 16 bases sitting between them. This CDR3 comprises 15 residues.

The V call is TRBV30, the J call TRBJ1-1; D remains unclear. This CDR3 has 13 amino acids. The V end lost 1 base, the J end lost 1 base, and 7 bases lay between the germline ends. Germline V gene lookup returns CDR1 GTSNPN and CDR2 SVGIG (reference sequence). The CDR3 reads CAWSGRQNTEAFF. The CDR3 bases are TGTGCCTGGAGTGGGAGACAGAACACTGAAGCTTTCTTT.

The chain joins TRBV25-1 to TRBJ1-2; the D gene is possibly TRBD1 (5 bases). This CDR3 has 18 amino acids. Germline assignment: CDR1 MGHDK and CDR2 SYGVNS. The V gene lost 1 base and the J gene lost 0 bases, with 18 bases spanning the gap. CDR3 DNA: TGTGCCAGCAGTGAATGGAGGGGAGGTAACAGAGCTAACTATGGCTACACCTTC. Encoded protein: CASSEWRGGNRANYGYTF.

V and J are TRBV21-1 and TRBJ2-1; TRBD2, the table's D call, lacks a check against the DNA. TRBV21-1 is designated a pseudogene. This CDR3 is built from 17 residues. The CDR3 bases are TGTGCCAGCAGCGTCGGACTAGCAGGATCATCCTACAATGAGCAGTTCTTC. Its translation is CASSVGLAGSSYNEQFF.

The chain couples TRBV7-2 to TRBJ2-2, with TRBD2 matching over 8 bases. CDR3 size: 17 residues. V trimming: 1 base; J trimming: 0 bases; junction bases outside the gene matches: 4. The germline CDR1 and CDR2 sequences are SGHTA and FQGNSA. The CDR3 sequence is CASSLVGAGANTGELFF. CDR3 in DNA: TGTGCCAGCAGCTTAGTTGGAGCGGGGGCGAACACCGGGGAGCTGTTTTTT.

The genes are TRBV7-2 and TRBJ2-3, with a weak D call TRBD1 (6 bases). The germline CDR1 and CDR2 sequences are SGHTA and FQGNSA. The V gene lost 3 bases and the J gene lost 1 base, with 11 bases spanning the gap. This CDR3 spans 15 amino acids. The CDR3 DNA reads as TGTGCCAGCAGCTTGGGGGCAGACGGCACAGATACGCAGTATTTT. Translating it yields CASSLGADGTDTQYF.

The chain employs TRBV5-6 and TRBJ2-1; 11 nucleotides line up with TRBD2. CDR1 SGHDT and CDR2 YYEEEE come from the germline V gene. The CDR3 sequence is 18 residues long. Germline trimming cut 4 bases from V and 4 bases from J; bases unmatched to any gene: 13. The CDR3: CASSPRLAGRTFYNEQFF. The CDR3 DNA reads TGTGCCAGCAGCCCACGACTAGCGGGACGGACCTTTTACAATGAGCAGTTCTTC.

The chain has TRBV2 and TRBJ2-2; the D is unclear. The CDR3 contains 15 residues. Trimming removed 1 base at V and 6 bases at J, with 12 bases between. CDR1 is SNHLY and CDR2 is FYNNEI in the germline V gene. CDR3 loop: CASSEEGVGSGELFF. The DNA of the CDR3 is TGTGCCAGCAGTGAAGAGGGTGTTGGGTCCGGGGAGCTGTTTTTT.

This clonotype has only a few counts. The chain links TRBV12-3 or TRBV12-4 to TRBJ1-4, with 9 positions matching TRBD1. The CDR3 has 15 amino acids. Trimming cost V 2 bases and J 7 bases; bases outside gene matches: 5. The DNA for the CDR3 is TGTGCCAGCAGTTTATGGGGACAGGGTAGTGAAAAACTGTTTTTT. Translated, it gives CASSLWGQGSEKLFF.

This chain joins TRBV13 and TRBJ2-7; 12 nucleotides match TRBD2. With V trimmed by 5 bases and J by 7 bases, 15 bases remained unmatched. This CDR3 is 17 amino acids long. Germline assignment: CDR1 PRHDT and CDR2 FYEKMQ (reference sequence). The CDR3 loop reads CASSGLAGPHRGNEQYF. The CDR3 nucleotides read TGTGCCAGCAGCGGACTAGCGGGACCCCATAGAGGCAATGAGCAGTACTTC.

This clonotype was recorded only once. The J gene is TRBJ1-5, the V gene TRBV28, with TRBD1 identical over 7 bases. The J segment lost 0 bases and the V segment lost 6 bases, leaving 8 bases of the junction unmatched. The CDR3 runs to 16 residues. Germline assignment: CDR1 MDHEN and CDR2 SYDVKM. In DNA, the CDR3 is TGTGCCAGCAGCCGGGGAGGGGGCCGTAGCAATCAGCCCCAGCATTTT. Translating it yields CASSRGGGRSNQPQHF.

V gene TRBV30 combines with J gene TRBJ2-3; TRBD2 matches at 10 bases. The CDR3 has 14 amino acids. CDR1 and CDR2 (germline): GTSNPN, SVGIG (reference sequence). Trimming cost V 2 bases and J 4 bases; bases outside gene matches: 3. CDR3 sequence (DNA): TGTGCCTGGAGTAGCGGGGGGGCTCCAGATACGCAGTATTTT. Its translation is CAWSSGGAPDTQYF.